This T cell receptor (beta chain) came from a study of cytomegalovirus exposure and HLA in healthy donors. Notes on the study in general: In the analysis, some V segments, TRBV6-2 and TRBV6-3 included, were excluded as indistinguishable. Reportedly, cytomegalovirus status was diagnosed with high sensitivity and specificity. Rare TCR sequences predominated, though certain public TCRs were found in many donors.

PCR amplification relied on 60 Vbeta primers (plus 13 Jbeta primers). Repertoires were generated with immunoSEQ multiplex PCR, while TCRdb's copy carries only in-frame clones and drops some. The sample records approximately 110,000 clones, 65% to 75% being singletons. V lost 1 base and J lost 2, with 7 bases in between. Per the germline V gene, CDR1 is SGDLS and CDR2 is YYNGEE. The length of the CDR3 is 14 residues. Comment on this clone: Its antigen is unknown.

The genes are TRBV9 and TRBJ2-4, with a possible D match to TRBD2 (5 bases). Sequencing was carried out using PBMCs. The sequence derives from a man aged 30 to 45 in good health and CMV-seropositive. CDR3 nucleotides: TGTGCCAGCAGCGTAACCGGGACCAAAAACATTCAGTACTTC. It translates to CASSVTGTKNIQYF.